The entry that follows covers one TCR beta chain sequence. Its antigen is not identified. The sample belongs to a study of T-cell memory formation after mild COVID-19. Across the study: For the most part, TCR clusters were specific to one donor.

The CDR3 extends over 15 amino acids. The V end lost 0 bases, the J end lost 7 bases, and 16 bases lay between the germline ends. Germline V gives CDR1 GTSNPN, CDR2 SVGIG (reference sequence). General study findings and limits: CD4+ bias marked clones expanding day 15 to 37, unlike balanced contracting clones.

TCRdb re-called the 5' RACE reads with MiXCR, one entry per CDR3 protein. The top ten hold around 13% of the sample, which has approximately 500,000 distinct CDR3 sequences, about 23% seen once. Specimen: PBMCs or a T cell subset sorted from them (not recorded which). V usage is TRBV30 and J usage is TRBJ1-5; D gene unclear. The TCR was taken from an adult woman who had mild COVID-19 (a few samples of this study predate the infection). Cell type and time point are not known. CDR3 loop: CAWSVKPAFAQPQHF. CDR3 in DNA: TGTGCCTGGAGTGTAAAACCGGCGTTTGCCCAGCCCCAGCATTTT.